This TCR beta chain is from a study of human T cells and chemical hapten exposure. About the study: The study sensitized with 2% DPC on a 2 cm by 2 cm patch of upper inner arm skin. General study findings and limits: With regard to DPC sensitization, TCRs above 1 in 1000 frequency did not change.

Looked up from germline, CDR1 is LGHNA and CDR2 is YNFKEQ. The CDR3 is 13 amino acids. With 0 bases removed from V and 5 bases from J, the gap between germline ends came to 7 bases. The sample's time point: pre-sensitization, week 0. Treatment noted: therapeutic diphenylcyclopropenone sensitization with weekly scalp DPC. This clonotype was seen a few times. Antigen unknown. In TCRdb, the RACE reads were re-called with MiXCR into one record per CDR3 protein. The data show roughly 64,000 distinct CDR3 sequences, approximately 10% seen once. The V gene is TRBV4-2, the J gene TRBJ1-1; D perhaps matches TRBD1 (5 bases). The TCR originated in a woman between 40 and 55 years old with alopecia areata. Some clones in this sample may be carry-over from other donors' samples. Sequencing was performed on whole blood, taken in connection with sensitization to the hapten diphenylcyclopropenone (DPC). The CDR3 nucleotides read TGTGCCAGCAGCCAAGATACAGGTACTGAAGCTTTCTTT. It encodes CASSQDTGTEAFF.